This T cell receptor beta chain appears in the sequencing data of a study of human T cells and chemical hapten exposure. V was shortened by 3 bases and J by 2 bases, with 11 bases between the two germline ends. The CDR3 sequence is 14 residues long. Germline CDR1 reads DFQATT; CDR2 reads SNEGSKA (reference sequence). Within the library, unique molecular identifiers were attached to each individual cDNA molecule. Source study methods: Samples held a median of around 92,000 TCRs, range 23,224–690,600. TCRdb used MiXCR to reprocess the RACE reads, holding one entry per CDR3 protein. What appears here as the V and J calls and clone size reflects TCRdb's work, not the paper's. The table records fewer than 85,000 distinct CDR3 sequences, around 9.4% of them present only once. This clonotype was observed a handful of times. The time point denotes: healthy volunteer bleed at 6 weeks. Unfractionated whole blood was the source from which total RNA was extracted.

The TCR sequence derives from a female donor in good health. Some clones in this sample may be carry-over from other donors' samples. The V call is TRBV20-1, the J call TRBJ1-5, with D hard to call. Sequenced: whole blood. The CDR3, as DNA: TGCAGTGCTAGGCCACCTGGGGGCAATCAGCCCCAGCATTTT. Translation: CSARPPGGNQPQHF.